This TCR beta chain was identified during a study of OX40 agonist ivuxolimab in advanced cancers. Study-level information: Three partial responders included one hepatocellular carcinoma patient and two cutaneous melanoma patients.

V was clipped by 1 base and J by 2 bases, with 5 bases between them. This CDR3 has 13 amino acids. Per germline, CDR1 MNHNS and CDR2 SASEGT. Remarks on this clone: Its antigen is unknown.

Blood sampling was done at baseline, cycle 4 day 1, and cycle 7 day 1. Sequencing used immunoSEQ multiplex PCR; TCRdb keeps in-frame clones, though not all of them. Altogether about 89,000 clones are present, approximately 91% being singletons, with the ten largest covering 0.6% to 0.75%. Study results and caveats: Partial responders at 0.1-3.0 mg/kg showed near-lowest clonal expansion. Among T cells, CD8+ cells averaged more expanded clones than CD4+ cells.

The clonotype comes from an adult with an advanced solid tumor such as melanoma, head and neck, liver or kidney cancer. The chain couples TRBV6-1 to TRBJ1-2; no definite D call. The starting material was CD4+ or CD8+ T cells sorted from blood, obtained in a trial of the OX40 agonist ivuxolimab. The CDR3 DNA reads TGTGCCAGCAGTGAAGACAGCAACTATGGCTACACCTTC. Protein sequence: CASSEDSNYGYTF.